One sample yielded the 20 T cell receptor beta chains listed below, sequenced in a study of graft-versus-host responses after intestinal transplantation. Some clones are missing from TCRdb's copy, which holds only in-frame ones; the method was immunoSEQ multiplex PCR. The data show around 13,000 clones, roughly 35% seen once. This material consisted of alloreactive CD4+ T cells from a mixed lymphocyte reaction culture, taken before intestinal transplant. Subset of the sample: CFSE-low proliferating T cells sorted from roughly six-day pre-transplant mixed lymphocyte reaction (GvH or HvG direction). The receptors here all came from a human patient who received an intestinal transplant.

The chain has TRBV4-1 and TRBJ2-1, with 10 bases matching TRBD2. This CDR3 region has 19 residues. V was clipped by 1 base and J by 0 bases; unmatched bases: 9. Germline V gives CDR1 MGHRA, CDR2 YSYEKL. CDR3 sequence reads: CASSQVLSGGFLSYNEQFF. In DNA form, the CDR3 reads TGCGCCAGCAGCCAAGTTCTTAGCGGGGGGTTCCTCTCCTACAATGAGCAGTTCTTC.

V gene TRBV25-1 combines with J gene TRBJ1-1; 7 positions agree with TRBD1. Germline CDR1 and CDR2: MGHDK and SYGVNS. V lost 5 bases, J lost 3 bases, and 12 bases stayed unmatched. The CDR3 is made up of 16 amino acids. The CDR3 region is CASSPHPGTADTEAFF. CDR3 sequence (DNA): TGTGCCAGCAGTCCGCACCCCGGGACAGCAGACACTGAAGCTTTCTTT.

The V call is TRBV19, the J call TRBJ1-6; TRBD1 matches 9 bases. The CDR3 covers 15 residues. The junction had 5 bases not matched to a gene; V was cut back by 6 bases and J by 5 bases. Germline-derived CDR1 and CDR2 are LNHDA and SQIVND (reference sequence). This chain's CDR3 is CASSPGTGNNSPLHF. The CDR3 bases are TGTGCCAGTAGCCCTGGGACAGGGAATAATTCACCCCTCCACTTT.

The J gene is TRBJ2-1, the V gene TRBV4-3; 11 bases are a match to TRBD2. This CDR3 comprises 16 residues. Trimming at V came to 1 base and at J to 2 bases, leaving 1 base not matched to a gene. CDR1 is LGHNA and CDR2 is YSLEER in the germline V gene. This CDR3 reads CASSQATSGTYNEQFF. The CDR3 DNA reads TGCGCCAGCAGCCAAGCGACTAGCGGGACCTACAATGAGCAGTTCTTC.

This clone was seen a handful of times. The chain employs TRBV19 and TRBJ2-3; weak D call: TRBD2 (7 bases). Germline V gene data show CDR1 as LNHDA and CDR2 as SQIVND (reference sequence). This CDR3 spans 17 amino acids. V was trimmed by 6 bases and J by 3 bases, leaving 22 bases between them. The CDR3 loop reads CASSRWGGAELTDTQYF. The DNA of the CDR3 is TGTGCCAGTAGCAGGTGGGGGGGCGCGGAGTTGACAGATACGCAGTATTTT. Filled out from reference TRBV19 and TRBJ2-3, the complete variable domain reads DGGITQSPKYLFRKEGQNVTLSCEQNLNHDAMYWYRQDPGQGLRLIYYSQIVNDFQKGDIAEGYSVSREKKESFPLTVTSAQKNPTAFYLCASSRWGGAELTDTQYFGPGTRLTVL.

V is TRBV6-5 and J is TRBJ2-7; TRBD2 matches 7 bases. V dropped 0 bases and J dropped 0; count of bases not matched to a gene: 5. The CDR3 is made up of 16 amino acids. CDR1 and CDR2 (germline): MNHEY, SVGAGI. CDR3 residues: CASSYSGRGSSYEQYF. Written as DNA, the CDR3 is TGTGCCAGCAGTTACTCTGGGCGGGGGAGCTCCTACGAGCAGTACTTC.

This clone turned up a few times. The CDR3 region has the DNA TGTGCCAGCGAAGACAGGGCCCCCTACGAGCAGTACTTC. Translated: CASEDRAPYEQYF. The chain joins TRBV6-6 to TRBJ2-7; 7 bases map to TRBD1. The junction had 6 bases not matched to a gene; V was cut back by 8 bases and J by 2 bases. The CDR3 has 13 residues. From germline, CDR1 is MNHNY and CDR2 SVGAGI (reference sequence).

V usage is TRBV6-5 and J usage is TRBJ2-7; tentatively, D is TRBD1 (5 bases). Germline V lookup: CDR1 MNHEY, CDR2 SVGAGI. V lost 5 bases, J lost 2 bases, and 10 bases lay in between. This CDR3 spans 13 amino acids. Here the CDR3 reads CASSETATYEQYF. In nucleotides, the CDR3 is TGTGCCAGCAGTGAGACAGCTACCTACGAGCAGTACTTC.

This rearrangement joins TRBV6-6 to TRBJ1-5, with D possibly being TRBD1 (5 bases). Germline V lookup: CDR1 MNHNY, CDR2 SVGAGI (reference sequence). The CDR3 has 13 amino acids. Trimming pared 2 bases from V and 4 bases from J, leaving 6 bases between. The CDR3 is CASSYGGNQPQHF. The CDR3 DNA reads as TGTGCCAGCAGTTACGGGGGGAATCAGCCCCAGCATTTT.

The gene calls are TRBV27 and TRBJ1-2, with D unresolved. Trimming pared 6 bases from V and 1 base from J, leaving 9 bases between. The CDR3 covers 13 residues. Germline assignment: CDR1 MNHEY and CDR2 SMNVEV (reference sequence). Here the CDR3 DNA reads TGTGCCAGCAGATCACAGATTAACTATGGCTACACCTTC. It yields the protein CASRSQINYGYTF.

Relative to its sample, this clone is medium-sized. This sequence joins TRBV4-1 and TRBJ1-3; D is undetermined. CDR3 length: 16 amino acids. Germline V gene data show CDR1 as MGHRA and CDR2 as YSYEKL. With 0 bases removed from V and 0 bases from J, the gap between germline ends came to 9 bases. In DNA form, the CDR3 reads TGCGCCAGCAGCCAAGATCAGTCGGGCTCTGGAAACACCATATATTTT. This translates into CASSQDQSGSGNTIYF.

This clone was detected only a few times. This CDR3 reads CASSVYEFDTQYF. The DNA for the CDR3 is TGTGCCAGCAGCGTCTACGAGTTTGATACGCAGTATTTT. This chain links TRBV7-9 with TRBJ2-3; D is unclear. CDR1 is SEHNR, CDR2 FQNEAQ, per germline (reference sequence). The CDR3 runs 13 residues. The V and J ends lost 5 bases and 6 bases respectively, with 12 bases between them.

The chain couples TRBV2 to TRBJ1-2; D might be TRBD1 (5 bases). The V and J ends lost 1 base and 8 bases respectively, with 17 bases between them. CDR3 length: 15 amino acids. Germline V gene data show CDR1 as SNHLY and CDR2 as FYNNEI. CDR3 DNA: TGTGCCAGCAGTGAAGAACAGGTGCCCTCGTGGGGCTACACCTTC. It codes for CASSEEQVPSWGYTF.

The chain has TRBV18 and TRBJ2-1; D is undetermined. The CDR3 sequence is 15 residues long. Germline CDR1 reads KGHSH; CDR2 reads LQKENI. The ends were cut back, 4 bases at V and 7 bases at J, with 17 bases in the middle. The CDR3 coding sequence is TGTGCCAGCTCACGCTTGCGGCACTTCCTTAATGAGCAGTTCTTC. This encodes CASSRLRHFLNEQFF. The whole variable domain, filled in from reference TRBV18 and TRBJ2-1, reads NAGVMQNPRHLVRRRGQEARLRCSPMKGHSHVYWYRQLPEEGLKFMVYLQKENIIDESGMPKERFSAEFPKEGPSILRIQQVVRGDSAAYFCASSRLRHFLNEQFFGPGTRLTVL.

The chain links TRBV4-3 to TRBJ2-7; D perhaps matches TRBD1 (9 bases). V lost 1 base and J lost 2, with 15 bases in between. Germline assignment: CDR1 LGHNA and CDR2 YSLEER. The CDR3 is made up of 16 amino acids. The CDR3: CASSQVSGTGPYEQYF. CDR3 nucleotides: TGCGCCAGCAGCCAAGTTAGCGGGACAGGGCCCTACGAGCAGTACTTC.

The chain uses TRBV7-9 and TRBJ1-4; 10 bases align to TRBD1. Germline assignment: CDR1 SEHNR and CDR2 FQNEAQ (reference sequence). The CDR3 is 15 residues long. V dropped 3 bases and J dropped 8; count of bases not matched to a gene: 6. The CDR3 sequence: CASSFGTGVIEKLFF. CDR3 DNA sequence: TGTGCCAGCAGCTTCGGGACAGGGGTCATAGAAAAACTGTTTTTT.

In this sample, this clone turned up a few times. This chain connects TRBV7-9 to TRBJ2-1; 13 nucleotides agree with TRBD2. The CDR3 spans 15 residues. Germline lookup yields CDR1 SEHNR and CDR2 FQNEAQ (reference sequence). The V and J ends lost 0 bases and 10 bases, in that order; junction bases with no gene match: 3. CDR3 sequence (DNA): TGTGCCAGCAGCTTAGCGCGGACTAGCGGGGGCGAGCAGTTCTTC. This gives the protein CASSLARTSGGEQFF.

The genes are TRBV7-2 and TRBJ1-3, with D unresolved. CDR3 length: 16 amino acids. Trimming cost V 5 bases and J 0 bases, with 14 bases left between them. Germline values: CDR1 SGHTA, CDR2 FQGNSA. Here the CDR3 DNA reads TGTGCCAGCAGCCCGACCGCGGCATTCTCTGGAAACACCATATATTTT. The encoded protein is CASSPTAAFSGNTIYF.

The J gene is TRBJ2-6, the V gene TRBV4-3; possible D gene TRBD2, 5 bases. Trimming left V 4 bases short and J 2 bases short, with 12 bases between. The CDR3 has 16 amino acids. CDR1 LGHNA and CDR2 YSLEER come from the germline V gene. This CDR3 is CASSPGPGAGANVLTF. The CDR3 region has the DNA TGCGCCAGCAGCCCCGGACCCGGGGCTGGGGCCAACGTCCTGACTTTC.

The rearrangement uses TRBV5-1 and TRBJ2-2; 11 nucleotides line up with TRBD2. CDR1 and CDR2 (germline): SGHRS, YFSETQ. The CDR3 totals 15 residues. V lost 3 bases and J lost 4; bases outside the gene matches: 2. This CDR3 reads CASSSLAGGTGELFF. CDR3 sequence (DNA): TGCGCCAGCAGCTCCCTAGCGGGGGGCACCGGGGAGCTGTTTTTT.